Described below is a single TCR beta chain sequence and its context. Its antigen is not identified. This sample was taken from a study of T cell responses to AZD1222 COVID-19 vaccine. The table came from immunoSEQ multiplex PCR; TCRdb's copy has only in-frame clones and leaves some out. The table has around 200,000 clones, around 90% seen once. Study conclusions and caveats: Only after the peak T cell response were repertoires sampled. Across the whole spike, CD4 TCRs peaked at regions 160-218 and 743-854. Targeting of unmutated variant regions was reportedly seen in nearly half of spike-specific TCRs.

With V trimmed by 4 bases and J by 8 bases, 5 bases remained unmatched. CDR1 and CDR2 from the germline V gene are SGDLS and YYNGEE. This CDR3 comprises 15 residues. V gene TRBV9 combines with J gene TRBJ2-1; 14 positions agree with TRBD2. The material sequenced was peripheral blood, taken on day 0 of AZD1222 vaccination. The receptor's source is an adult in good health. In DNA form, the CDR3 reads TGTGCCAGCAGCATGACTAGCGGGGGGGCTGATGAGCAGTTCTTC. This gives the protein CASSMTSGGADEQFF.